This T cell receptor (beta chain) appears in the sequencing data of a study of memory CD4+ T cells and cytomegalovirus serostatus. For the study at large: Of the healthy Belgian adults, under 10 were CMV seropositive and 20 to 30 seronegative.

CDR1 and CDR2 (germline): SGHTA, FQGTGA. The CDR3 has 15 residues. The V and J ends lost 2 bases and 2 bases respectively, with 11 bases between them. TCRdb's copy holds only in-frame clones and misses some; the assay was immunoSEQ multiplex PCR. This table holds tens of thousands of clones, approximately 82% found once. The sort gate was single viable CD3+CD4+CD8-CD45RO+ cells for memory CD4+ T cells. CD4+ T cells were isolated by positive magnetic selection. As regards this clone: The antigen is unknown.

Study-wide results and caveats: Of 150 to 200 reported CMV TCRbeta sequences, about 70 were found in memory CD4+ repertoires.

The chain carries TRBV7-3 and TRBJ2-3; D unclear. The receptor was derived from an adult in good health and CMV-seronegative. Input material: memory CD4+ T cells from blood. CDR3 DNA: TGTGCCAGCAGCTTATCCAACCCCCTCACAGATACGCAGTATTTT. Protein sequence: CASSLSNPLTDTQYF.